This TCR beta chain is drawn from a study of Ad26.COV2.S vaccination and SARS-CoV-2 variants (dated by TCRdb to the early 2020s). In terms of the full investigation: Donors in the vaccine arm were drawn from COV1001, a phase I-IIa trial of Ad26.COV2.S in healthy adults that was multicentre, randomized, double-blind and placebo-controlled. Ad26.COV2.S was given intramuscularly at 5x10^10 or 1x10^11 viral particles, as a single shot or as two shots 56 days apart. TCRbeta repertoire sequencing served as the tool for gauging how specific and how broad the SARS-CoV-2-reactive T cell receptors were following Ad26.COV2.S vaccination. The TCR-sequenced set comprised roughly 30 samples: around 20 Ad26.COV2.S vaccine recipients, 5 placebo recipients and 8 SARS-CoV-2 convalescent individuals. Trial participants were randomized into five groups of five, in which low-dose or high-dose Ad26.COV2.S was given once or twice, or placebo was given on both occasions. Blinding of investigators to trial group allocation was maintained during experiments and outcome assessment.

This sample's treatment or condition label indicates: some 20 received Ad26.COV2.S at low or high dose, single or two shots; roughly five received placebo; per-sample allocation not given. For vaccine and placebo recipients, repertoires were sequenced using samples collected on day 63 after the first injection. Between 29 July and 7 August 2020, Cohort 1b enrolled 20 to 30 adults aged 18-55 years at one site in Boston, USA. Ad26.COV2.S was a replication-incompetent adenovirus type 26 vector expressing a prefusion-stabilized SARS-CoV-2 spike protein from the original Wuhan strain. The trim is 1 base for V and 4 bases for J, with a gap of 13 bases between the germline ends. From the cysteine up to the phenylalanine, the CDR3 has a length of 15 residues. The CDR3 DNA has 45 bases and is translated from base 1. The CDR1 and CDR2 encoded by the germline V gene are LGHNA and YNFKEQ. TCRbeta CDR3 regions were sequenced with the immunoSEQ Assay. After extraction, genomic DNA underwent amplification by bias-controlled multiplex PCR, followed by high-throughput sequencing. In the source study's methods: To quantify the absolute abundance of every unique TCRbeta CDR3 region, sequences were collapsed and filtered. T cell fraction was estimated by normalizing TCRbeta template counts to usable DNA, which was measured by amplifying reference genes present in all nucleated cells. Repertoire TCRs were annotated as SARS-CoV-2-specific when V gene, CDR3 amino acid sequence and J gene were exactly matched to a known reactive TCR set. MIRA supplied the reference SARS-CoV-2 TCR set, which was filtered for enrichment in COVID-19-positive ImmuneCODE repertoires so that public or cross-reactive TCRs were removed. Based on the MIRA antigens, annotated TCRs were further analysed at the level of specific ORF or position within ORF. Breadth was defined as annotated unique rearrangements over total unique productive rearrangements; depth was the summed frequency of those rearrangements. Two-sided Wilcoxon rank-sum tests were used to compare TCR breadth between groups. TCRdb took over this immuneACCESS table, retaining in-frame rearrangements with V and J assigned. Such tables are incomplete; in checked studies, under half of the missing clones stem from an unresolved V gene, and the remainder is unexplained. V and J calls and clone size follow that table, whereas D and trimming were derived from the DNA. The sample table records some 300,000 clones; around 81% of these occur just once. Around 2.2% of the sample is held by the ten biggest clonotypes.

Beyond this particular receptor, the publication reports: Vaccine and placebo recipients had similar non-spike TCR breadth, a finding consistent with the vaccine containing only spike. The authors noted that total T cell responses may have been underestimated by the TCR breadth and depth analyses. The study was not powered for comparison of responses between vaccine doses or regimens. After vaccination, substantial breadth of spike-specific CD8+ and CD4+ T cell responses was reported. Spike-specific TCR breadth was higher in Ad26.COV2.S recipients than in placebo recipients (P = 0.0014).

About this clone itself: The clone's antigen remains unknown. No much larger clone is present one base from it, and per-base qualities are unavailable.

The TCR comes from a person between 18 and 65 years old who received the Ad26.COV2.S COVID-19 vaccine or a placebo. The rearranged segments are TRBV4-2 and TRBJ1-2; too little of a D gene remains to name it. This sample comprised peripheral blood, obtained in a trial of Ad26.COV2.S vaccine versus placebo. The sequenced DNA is TGTGCCAGCAGCCAAGGATCGCAGGACTTCTATGGCTACACCTTC. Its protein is CASSQGSQDFYGYTF.